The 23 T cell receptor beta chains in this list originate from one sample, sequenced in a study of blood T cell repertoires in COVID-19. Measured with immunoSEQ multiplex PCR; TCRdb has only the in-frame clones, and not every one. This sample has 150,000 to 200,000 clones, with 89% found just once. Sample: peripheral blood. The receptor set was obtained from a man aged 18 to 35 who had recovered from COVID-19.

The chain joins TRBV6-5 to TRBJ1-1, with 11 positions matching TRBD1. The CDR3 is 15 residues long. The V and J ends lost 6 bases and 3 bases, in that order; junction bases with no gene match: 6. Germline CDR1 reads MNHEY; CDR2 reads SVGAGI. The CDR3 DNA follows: TGTGCCAGCAGCCTGGGGACAGGGGGTTACACTGAAGCTTTCTTT. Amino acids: CASSLGTGGYTEAFF.

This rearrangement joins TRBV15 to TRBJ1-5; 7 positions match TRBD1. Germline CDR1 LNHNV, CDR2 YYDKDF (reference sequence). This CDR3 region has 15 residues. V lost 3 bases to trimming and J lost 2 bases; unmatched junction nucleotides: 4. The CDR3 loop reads CATSSLGGGNQPQHF. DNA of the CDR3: TGTGCCACCAGCAGCCTAGGGGGCGGCAATCAGCCCCAGCATTTT.

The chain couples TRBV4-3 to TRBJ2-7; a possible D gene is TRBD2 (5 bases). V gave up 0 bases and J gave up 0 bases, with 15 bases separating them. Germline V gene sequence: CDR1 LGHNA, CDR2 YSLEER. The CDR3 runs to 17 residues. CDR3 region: CASSQDSRGPSSYEQYF. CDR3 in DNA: TGCGCCAGCAGCCAAGATAGTCGCGGGCCGAGCTCCTACGAGCAGTACTTC.

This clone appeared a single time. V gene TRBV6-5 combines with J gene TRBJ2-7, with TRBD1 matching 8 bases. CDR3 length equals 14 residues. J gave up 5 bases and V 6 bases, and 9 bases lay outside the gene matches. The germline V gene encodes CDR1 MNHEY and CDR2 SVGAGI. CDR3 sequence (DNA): TGTGCCAGCAGAGTCGGGCAGGGGGCGAACGAGCAGTACTTC. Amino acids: CASRVGQGANEQYF.

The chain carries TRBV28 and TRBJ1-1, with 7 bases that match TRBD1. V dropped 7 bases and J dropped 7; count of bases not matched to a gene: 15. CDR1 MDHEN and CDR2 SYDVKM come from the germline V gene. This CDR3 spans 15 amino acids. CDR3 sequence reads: CASTIPQRGPHEAFF. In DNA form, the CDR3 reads TGTGCCAGCACCATTCCGCAGAGGGGGCCCCATGAAGCTTTCTTT.

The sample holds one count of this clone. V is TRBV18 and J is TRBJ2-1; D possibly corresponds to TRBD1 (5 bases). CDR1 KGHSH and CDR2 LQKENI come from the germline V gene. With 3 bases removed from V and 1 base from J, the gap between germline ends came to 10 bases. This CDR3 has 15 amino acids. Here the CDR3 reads CASSPSAGSYNEQFF. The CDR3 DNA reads TGTGCCAGCTCACCGAGTGCAGGGTCCTACAATGAGCAGTTCTTC.

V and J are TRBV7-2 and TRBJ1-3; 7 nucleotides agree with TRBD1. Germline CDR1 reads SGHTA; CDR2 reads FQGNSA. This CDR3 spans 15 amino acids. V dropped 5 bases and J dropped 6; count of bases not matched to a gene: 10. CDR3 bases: TGTGCCAGCAGCATCAACAGGGGCCGTATAAACACCATATATTTT. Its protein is CASSINRGRINTIYF. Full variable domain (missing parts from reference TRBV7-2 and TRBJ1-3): GAGVSQSPSNKVTEKGKDVELRCDPISGHTALYWYRQSLGQGLEFLIYFQGNSAPDKSGLPSDRFSAERTGGSVSTLTIQRTQQEDSAVYLCASSINRGRINTIYFGEGSWLTVV.

The CDR3 DNA reads TGTGCCAGTAGTATTTACGGGTTAAAGACTGGGGCCAACGTCCTGACTTTC. It is translated as CASSIYGLKTGANVLTF. The V gene is TRBV19, the J gene TRBJ2-6, with unresolved D. The length of the CDR3 is 17 residues. V lost 3 bases, J lost 2 bases, and 14 bases lay in between. Germline-derived CDR1 and CDR2 are LNHDA and SQIVND (reference sequence).

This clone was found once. CDR3 amino acids: CASTDNRSVNTIYF. In nucleotides, the CDR3 is TGTGCCAGCACCGACAACAGGAGTGTGAACACCATATATTTT. The genes are TRBV28 and TRBJ1-3, with D tentatively TRBD1 (5 bases). Germline CDR1 MDHEN, CDR2 SYDVKM. Trimming took off 7 bases at V and 7 bases at J, with 17 bases between the two ends. The CDR3 extends over 14 amino acids.

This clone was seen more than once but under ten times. This chain's CDR3 is CASSPDRGHNQPQHF. The CDR3 nucleotides read TGTGCCAGCTCACCAGACAGGGGGCACAATCAGCCCCAGCATTTT. This chain connects TRBV18 to TRBJ1-5, with 10 bases that match TRBD1. This CDR3 region has 15 residues. Germline assignment: CDR1 KGHSH and CDR2 LQKENI. V gave up 2 bases and J gave up 3 bases; unmatched junction bases: 1. Looking up the rest from reference TRBV18 and TRBJ1-5 gives the full variable domain: NAGVMQNPRHLVRRRGQEARLRCSPMKGHSHVYWYRQLPEEGLKFMVYLQKENIIDESGMPKERFSAEFPKEGPSILRIQQVVRGDSAAYFCASSPDRGHNQPQHFGDGTRLSIL.

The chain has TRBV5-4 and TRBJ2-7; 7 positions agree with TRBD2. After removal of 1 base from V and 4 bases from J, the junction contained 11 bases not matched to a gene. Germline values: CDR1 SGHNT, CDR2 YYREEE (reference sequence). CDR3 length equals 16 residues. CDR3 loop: CASSLPGPAGKYEQYF. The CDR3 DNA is TGTGCCAGCAGCTTGCCCGGCCCAGCGGGAAAGTACGAGCAGTACTTC.

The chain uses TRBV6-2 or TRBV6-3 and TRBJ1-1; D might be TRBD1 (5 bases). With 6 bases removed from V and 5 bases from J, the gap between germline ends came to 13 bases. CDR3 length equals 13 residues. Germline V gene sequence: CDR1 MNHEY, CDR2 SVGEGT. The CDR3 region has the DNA TGTGCCAGCAGCCTGTTTCGACAGACTGAAGCTTTCTTT. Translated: CASSLFRQTEAFF.

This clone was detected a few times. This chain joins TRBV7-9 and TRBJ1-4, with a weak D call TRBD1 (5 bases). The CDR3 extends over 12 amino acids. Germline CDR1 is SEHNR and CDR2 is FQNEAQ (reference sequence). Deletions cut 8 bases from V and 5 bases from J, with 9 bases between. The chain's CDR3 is CASRGGNEKLFF. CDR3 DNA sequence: TGTGCCAGCCGGGGGGGAAATGAAAAACTGTTTTTT.

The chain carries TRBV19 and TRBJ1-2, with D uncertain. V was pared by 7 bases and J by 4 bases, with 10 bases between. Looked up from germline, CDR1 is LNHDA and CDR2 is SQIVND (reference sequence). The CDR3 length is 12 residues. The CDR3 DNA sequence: TGTGCCAGTAACGGGAATCCCTATGGCTACACCTTC. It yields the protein CASNGNPYGYTF.

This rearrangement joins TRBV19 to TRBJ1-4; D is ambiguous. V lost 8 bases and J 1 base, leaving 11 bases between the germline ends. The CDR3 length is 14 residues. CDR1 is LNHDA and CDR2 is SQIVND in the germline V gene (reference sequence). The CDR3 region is CASSQIRTNEKLFF. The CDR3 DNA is TGTGCCAGTTCCCAGATCAGAACTAATGAAAAACTGTTTTTT.

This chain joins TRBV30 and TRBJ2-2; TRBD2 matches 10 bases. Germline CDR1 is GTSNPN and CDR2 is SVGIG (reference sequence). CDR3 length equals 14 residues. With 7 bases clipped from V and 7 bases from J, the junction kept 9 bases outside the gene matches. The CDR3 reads CAYRDSGRLGELFF. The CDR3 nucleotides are TGTGCCTACCGAGATAGCGGGAGGCTCGGGGAGCTGTTTTTT.

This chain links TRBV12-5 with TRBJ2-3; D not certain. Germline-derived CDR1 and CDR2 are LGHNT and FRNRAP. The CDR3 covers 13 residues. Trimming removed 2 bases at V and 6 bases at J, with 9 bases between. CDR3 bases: TGTGCTAGTGGTTTGTTTCTGGAGGATACGCAGTATTTT. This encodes CASGLFLEDTQYF.

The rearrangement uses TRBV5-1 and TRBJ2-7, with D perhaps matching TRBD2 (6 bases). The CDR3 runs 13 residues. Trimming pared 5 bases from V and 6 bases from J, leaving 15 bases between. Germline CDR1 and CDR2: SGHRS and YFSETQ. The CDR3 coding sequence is TGCGCCAGCAGTTTCGGGGACTCGCGCGAGCAGTACTTC. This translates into CASSFGDSREQYF.

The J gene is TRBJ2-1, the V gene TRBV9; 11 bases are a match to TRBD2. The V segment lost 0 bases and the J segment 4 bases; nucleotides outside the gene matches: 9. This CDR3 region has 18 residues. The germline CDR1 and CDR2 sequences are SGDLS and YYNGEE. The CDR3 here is CASSVDLAGGKVYNEQFF. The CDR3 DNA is TGTGCCAGCAGCGTAGACCTAGCGGGAGGCAAAGTTTACAATGAGCAGTTCTTC.

The chain's CDR3 is CASSSDDSSYNEQFF. CDR3 DNA sequence: TGTGCCAGCAGTTCAGATGACAGCTCCTACAATGAGCAGTTCTTC. The chain recombines TRBV28 with TRBJ2-1; weak D call: TRBD1 (5 bases). The V gene's germline CDR1 is MDHEN and CDR2 SYDVKM. The CDR3 is 15 residues long. V was pared by 4 bases and J by 0 bases, with 10 bases between.

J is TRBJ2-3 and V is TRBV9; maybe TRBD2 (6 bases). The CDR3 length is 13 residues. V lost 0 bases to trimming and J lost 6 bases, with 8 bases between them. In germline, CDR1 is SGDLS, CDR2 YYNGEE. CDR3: CASSVVSGDTQYF. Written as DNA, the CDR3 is TGTGCCAGCAGCGTAGTTAGCGGTGATACGCAGTATTTT.

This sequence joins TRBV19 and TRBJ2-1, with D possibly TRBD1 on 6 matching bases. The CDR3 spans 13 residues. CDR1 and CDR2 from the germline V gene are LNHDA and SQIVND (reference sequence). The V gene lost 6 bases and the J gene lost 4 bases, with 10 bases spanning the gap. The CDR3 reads CASSGTTYNEQFF. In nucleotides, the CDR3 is TGTGCCAGTAGCGGGACAACATACAATGAGCAGTTCTTC.

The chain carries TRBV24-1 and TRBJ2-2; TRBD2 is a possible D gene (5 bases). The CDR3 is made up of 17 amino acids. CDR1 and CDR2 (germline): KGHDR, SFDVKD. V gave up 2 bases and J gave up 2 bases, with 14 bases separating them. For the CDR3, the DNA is TGTGCCACCAGTGATTCAGTCCGAGCGGCTAACACCGGGGAGCTGTTTTTT. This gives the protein CATSDSVRAANTGELFF.